The rows below give T cell receptor beta chains drawn from one sample of a study of T cell responses to AZD1222 COVID-19 vaccine. This table comes from immunoSEQ multiplex PCR, and its TCRdb copy is limited to in-frame clones, with some not included. This sample has roughly 71,000 clones, with approximately 81% found just once. This specimen was peripheral blood, taken on day 0 of AZD1222 vaccination. Receptors were obtained from an adult in good health. Both conserved end residues are part of each CDR3. D genes are given only for firm matches. The listing skips clone size in some rows; elsewhere it reads once, few, many or a size class.

j_call clone_size v_call d_call cdr3_nt cdr3_aa
TRBJ2-1 . TRBV12-3/TRBV12-4 . TGTGCCAGCAGCCAGCGACAGGAGCAGTTCTTC CASSQRQEQFF
TRBJ2-2 . TRBV11-3 TRBD2 TGTGCCAGCAGGGGTTCTAGCGGGACGAACACCGGGGAGCTGTTTTTT CASRGSSGTNTGELFF
TRBJ1-5 . TRBV9 . TGTGCCAGCAGCGTAGCTTTAGGATCGGGACAGCCCCAGCATTTT CASSVALGSGQPQHF
TRBJ1-2 . TRBV2 TRBD1 TGTGCCAGCAGTTCGGACAGGGGAGATGGCTACACCTTC CASSSDRGDGYTF
TRBJ2-2 . TRBV7-7 . TGTGCCAGCAGCCGCTCGGACACCGGGGAGCTGTTTTTT CASSRSDTGELFF
TRBJ2-3 . TRBV12-5 . TGTGCTAGTGGTTTGCAACCCCTCACAGATACGCAGTATTTT CASGLQPLTDTQYF
TRBJ1-1 . TRBV5-4 . TGTGCCAGCAGCCGGGTGGCGGGGTTAGCTTTCTTT CASSRVAGLAFF
TRBJ1-1 . TRBV3-1/TRBV3-2 . TGTGCCAGCAGCCAAGAGGTGGGGGCTCCAAAAGCTTTCTTT CASSQEVGAPKAFF
TRBJ2-2 . TRBV27 TRBD2 TGTGCCAGCAGCTACTCTGCTAGCGGGAGGAGCGGGGAGCTGTTTTTT CASSYSASGRSGELFF
TRBJ2-7 . TRBV30 . TGTGCCTGGATGGCCCCACCCGCCTACGAGCAGTACTTC CAWMAPPAYEQYF
TRBJ2-1 . TRBV7-8 . TGTGCCAGCAGCCCCCGTCTAGGGGATGAGCAGTTCTTC CASSPRLGDEQFF
TRBJ1-5 once TRBV5-8 . TGTGCCAGCAGCTTGGTTCAGTCGGCTCAGCCCCAGCATTTT CASSLVQSAQPQHF
TRBJ2-7 . TRBV6-5 . TGTGCCAGCATTAAGCGGGCCAGCTACGAGCAGTACTTC CASIKRASYEQYF
TRBJ2-7 . TRBV27 . TGTGCCAGCAGTTTATTAGGCGTCGAGAGCTCCTACGAGCAGTACTTC CASSLLGVESSYEQYF